Presented here are 31 T cell receptor beta chains from one specimen sequenced in a study of circulating and synovial CD4+ cells in juvenile arthritis. The method was immunoSEQ multiplex PCR; TCRdb's version includes in-frame clones alone and lacks a portion of them. Of fewer than 35,000 clones listed, 90% to 95% are singletons. The specimen sequenced was CD4+ T cells from blood. The receptors shown here come from a human donor with juvenile idiopathic arthritis.

This clone was detected a few times. The chain links TRBV7-6 to TRBJ2-1, with 12 bases fitting TRBD2. The V segment lost 0 bases and the J segment 7 bases; nucleotides outside the gene matches: 7. Germline lookup yields CDR1 SGHVS and CDR2 FNYEAQ. CDR3 length: 17 amino acids. CDR3 protein: CASSLAQSSGGENEQFF. The CDR3 DNA is TGTGCCAGCAGCTTAGCGCAATCTAGCGGGGGGGAAAATGAGCAGTTCTTC.

This sequence joins TRBV28 and TRBJ2-1; 7 bases are a match to TRBD2. V lost 6 bases and J lost 0; bases outside the gene matches: 2. CDR1 is MDHEN, CDR2 SYDVKM, per germline. The CDR3 sequence is 14 residues long. The CDR3 sequence: CASRAGSSYNEQFF. CDR3 bases: TGTGCCAGCAGAGCGGGAAGCTCCTACAATGAGCAGTTCTTC.

This clone showed up just once. This chain uses TRBV11-2 with TRBJ2-7; maybe TRBD2 (5 bases). V was pared by 5 bases and J by 6 bases, with 20 bases between. The V gene's germline CDR1 is SGHAT and CDR2 FQNNGV. The CDR3 loop spans 15 amino acids. The CDR3 loop reads CASSIRPGSAGEQYF. In DNA form, the CDR3 reads TGTGCCAGCAGCATAAGGCCAGGTTCGGCGGGCGAGCAGTACTTC.

The V and J genes are TRBV28 and TRBJ1-2, with 7 bases aligning to TRBD1. CDR3 length: 12 residues. V trimming: 7 bases; J trimming: 4 bases; junction bases outside the gene matches: 3. Germline CDR1 is MDHEN and CDR2 is SYDVKM. The CDR3 region has the DNA TGTGCCAGCAAGGGACAGTCCTATGGCTACACCTTC. Its translation: CASKGQSYGYTF.

This clone was observed a single time. The chain uses TRBV2 and TRBJ1-5, with D unresolved. V was clipped by 4 bases and J by 0 bases, with 7 bases between them. Germline CDR1 reads SNHLY; CDR2 reads FYNNEI. CDR3 length equals 14 residues. The CDR3 DNA reads TGTGCCAGCAGTGTCTTGAGTAGCAATCAGCCCCAGCATTTT. This sequence encodes CASSVLSSNQPQHF.

The rearrangement uses TRBV28 and TRBJ2-1; 9 nucleotides line up with TRBD1. The V gene's germline CDR1 is MDHEN and CDR2 SYDVKM. The CDR3 has 16 amino acids. The junction had 17 bases not matched to a gene; V was cut back by 10 bases and J by 7 bases. The CDR3 reads CATRGFGQGRKNEQFF. Written as DNA, the CDR3 is TGTGCCACGAGGGGGTTCGGACAGGGGAGGAAGAATGAGCAGTTCTTC.

This sequence joins TRBV7-2 and TRBJ1-1, with D uncertain. Germline V gene sequence: CDR1 SGHTA, CDR2 FQGNSA. Trimming stripped 3 bases from V and 1 base from J, with 18 bases between. The CDR3 contains 17 residues. CDR3 sequence (DNA): TGTGCCAGCAGCTTGGCCGGGATACTGGGTAGGAACACTGAAGCTTTCTTT. Translated: CASSLAGILGRNTEAFF.

CDR3 in amino acids: CASTGTGGLSGELFF. CDR3 coding DNA: TGTGCCAGCACCGGGACAGGGGGCCTATCCGGGGAGCTGTTTTTT. V is TRBV7-3 and J is TRBJ2-2; 12 bases line up with TRBD1. The CDR3 has 15 amino acids. Trimming took 7 bases from V and 6 from J; bases not matched to a gene: 6. Germline CDR1 reads SGHTA; CDR2 reads FQGTGA. Complete variable domain (other parts from reference TRBV7-3 and TRBJ2-2): GAGVSQTPSNKVTEKGKYVELRCDPISGHTALYWYRQSLGQGPEFLIYFQGTGAADDSGLPNDRFFAVRPEGSVSTLKIQRTERGDSAVYLCASTGTGGLSGELFFGEGSRLTVL.

The chain is built from TRBV5-1 and TRBJ1-6, with D perhaps matching TRBD1 (6 bases). The CDR3 covers 15 residues. Deletions cut 0 bases from V and 10 bases from J, with 14 bases between. CDR1 is SGHRS, CDR2 YFSETQ, per germline. Here the CDR3 DNA reads TGCGCCAGCAGCTTGGACAGGGTGGACGGCTCACCCCTCCACTTT. As protein: CASSLDRVDGSPLHF.

CDR3 nucleotide sequence: TGTGCCAGCAGCCCGTATATCGGGACAGTAAGCTCTGGGGCCAACGTCCTGACTTTC. This sequence encodes CASSPYIGTVSSGANVLTF. The chain has TRBV14 and TRBJ2-6, with 7 bases that match TRBD1. The CDR3 totals 19 residues. CDR1 and CDR2 (germline): SGHDN, FVKESK. Germline trimming cut 4 bases from V and 0 bases from J; bases unmatched to any gene: 12.

The rearrangement links TRBV7-3 to TRBJ2-1; 8 bases line up with TRBD1. The J segment lost 0 bases and the V segment lost 3 bases, leaving 1 base of the junction unmatched. The CDR3 is made up of 15 amino acids. Looked up from germline, CDR1 is SGHTA and CDR2 is FQGTGA. DNA for the CDR3: TGTGCCAGCAGCTTCGACAGGGGCTCCTACAATGAGCAGTTCTTC. Translating gives CASSFDRGSYNEQFF.

The gene calls are TRBV7-6 and TRBJ2-7, with D perhaps TRBD2 (5 bases). Germline assignment: CDR1 SGHVS and CDR2 FNYEAQ. The CDR3 runs to 16 residues. V gave up 4 bases and J gave up 3 bases, with 19 bases separating them. CDR3 nucleotide sequence: TGTGCCAGCAGCTCAAACAAGGAGGAGGACCGCTACGAGCAGTACTTC. Protein product: CASSSNKEEDRYEQYF.

The chain is built from TRBV5-4 and TRBJ1-2; D uncertain. Trimming cost V 1 base and J 4 bases, with 11 bases left between them. The CDR3 has 14 amino acids. Germline lookup yields CDR1 SGHNT and CDR2 YYREEE (reference sequence). This CDR3 is CASSLPQATYGYTF. The CDR3 nucleotides read TGTGCCAGCAGCTTGCCCCAGGCTACCTATGGCTACACCTTC. Complete variable domain (other parts from reference TRBV5-4 and TRBJ1-2): ETGVTQSPTHLIKTRGQQVTLRCSSQSGHNTVSWYQQALGQGPQFIFQYYREEENGRGNFPPRFSGLQFPNYSSELNVNALELDDSALYLCASSLPQATYGYTFGSGTRLTVV.

V usage is TRBV12-5 and J usage is TRBJ2-2; 12 bases agree with TRBD1. The CDR3 is 19 residues long. In germline, CDR1 is LGHNT, CDR2 FRNRAP. Trimming took 2 bases from V and 7 from J; bases not matched to a gene: 14. The CDR3 spells CASGLSPKAGQGAGGELFF. CDR3 coding DNA: TGTGCTAGTGGTTTGTCTCCGAAAGCGGGACAGGGGGCGGGCGGGGAGCTGTTTTTT. The entire variable domain, with the rest obtained from reference TRBV12-5 and TRBJ2-2, is as follows: DARVTQTPRHKVTEMGQEVTMRCQPILGHNTVFWYRQTMMQGLELLAYFRNRAPLDDSGMPKDRFSAEMPDATLATLKIQPSEPRDSAVYFCASGLSPKAGQGAGGELFFGEGSRLTVL.

This chain links TRBV7-9 with TRBJ2-1, with 13 bases aligning to TRBD2. The length of the CDR3 is 15 residues. CDR1 is SEHNR, CDR2 FQNEAQ, per germline (reference sequence). The trim removed 5 bases at V and 8 bases at J, leaving 6 bases unmatched. The CDR3 here is CASSHTSGRADEQFF. CDR3 DNA: TGTGCCAGCAGCCATACTAGCGGGAGGGCCGATGAGCAGTTCTTC.

The V call is TRBV5-1, the J call TRBJ1-2; TRBD1 is a possible D gene (6 bases). V was clipped by 3 bases and J by 8 bases, with 14 bases between them. The CDR3 totals 13 residues. Germline V gives CDR1 SGHRS, CDR2 YFSETQ. The CDR3: CASSSTGGDGYTF. For the CDR3, the DNA is TGCGCCAGCAGCTCGACAGGTGGGGACGGCTACACCTTC.

The chain uses TRBV4-1 and TRBJ2-1; tentative D call: TRBD2 (5 bases). CDR1 and CDR2 from the germline V gene are MGHRA and YSYEKL. V lost 6 bases, J lost 2 bases, and 11 bases lay in between. This CDR3 has 14 residues. The CDR3 is CASSGRAAYNEQFF. CDR3 bases: TGCGCCAGCAGTGGGCGGGCGGCCTACAATGAGCAGTTCTTC.

The rearrangement links TRBV10-3 to TRBJ2-5, with D possibly matching TRBD1 (5 bases). The CDR3 has 13 residues. Trimming pared 3 bases from V and 4 bases from J, leaving 9 bases between. Per germline, CDR1 ENHRY and CDR2 SYGVKD. The CDR3 DNA sequence: TGTGCCATCAGTGAACGGACATTAGAGACCCAGTACTTC. Protein product: CAISERTLETQYF.

This sequence joins TRBV11-2 and TRBJ2-1; D gene ambiguous. This CDR3 has 16 residues. V gave up 0 bases and J gave up 6 bases, with 15 bases separating them. Germline-derived CDR1 and CDR2 are SGHAT and FQNNGV. CDR3 in amino acids: CASSLERHVLVNEQFF. CDR3 nucleotide sequence: TGTGCCAGCAGCTTAGAAAGACACGTCTTGGTCAATGAGCAGTTCTTC.

The chain uses TRBV29-1 and TRBJ2-1; perhaps TRBD1 as D (6 bases). Germline assignment: CDR1 SQVTM and CDR2 ANQGSEA. CDR3 length equals 13 residues. For the CDR3, the DNA is TGCAGTATCCAGCCGGGACAACCCGCGGTGGAGTTCTTC. Its translation is CSIQPGQPAVEFF.

The chain uses TRBV7-8 and TRBJ2-3, with 9 bases lining up with TRBD2. Trimming cost V 3 bases and J 1 base; bases outside gene matches: 8. The CDR3 sequence is 17 residues long. The germline CDR1 and CDR2 sequences are SGHVS and FQNEAQ. The DNA for the CDR3 is TGTGCCAGCAGCTTTGGTAGCGGGAGCGCGGGCACAGATACGCAGTATTTT. Residues: CASSFGSGSAGTDTQYF. The variable domain in full, completed from reference TRBV7-8 and TRBJ2-3, reads GAGVSQSPRYKVAKRGQDVALRCDPISGHVSLFWYQQALGQGPEFLTYFQNEAQLDKSGLPSDRFFAERPEGSVSTLKIQRTQQEDSAVYLCASSFGSGSAGTDTQYFGPGTRLTVL.

The chain recombines TRBV5-6 with TRBJ2-7; 10 nucleotides align to TRBD1. This CDR3 spans 17 amino acids. Trimming cost V 4 bases and J 6 bases; bases outside gene matches: 16. Germline CDR1 is SGHDT and CDR2 is YYEEEE. CDR3 sequence (DNA): TGTGCCAGCAGCCCCACCCCAACCGGGACAGGGGCATCCGAGCAGTACTTC. This encodes CASSPTPTGTGASEQYF.

The genes are TRBV21-1 and TRBJ2-7; the DNA was not compared with TRBD1, the D call given in the table. TRBV21-1 is assigned pseudogene status. There are 15 residues in the CDR3. The CDR3 nucleotides read TGTGCCAGCAGCGACGGACAGTTTAACTCCTACGAGCAGTACTTC. Its protein product is CASSDGQFNSYEQYF.

The gene calls are TRBV6-5 and TRBJ2-1, with no clear D. Germline assignment: CDR1 MNHEY and CDR2 SVGAGI. The ends were cut back, 2 bases at V and 0 bases at J, with 8 bases in the middle. This CDR3 is 15 amino acids long. The CDR3 DNA reads TGTGCCAGCAGTTACCAAGCTCGCTCCTACAATGAGCAGTTCTTC. Translation gives CASSYQARSYNEQFF.

In DNA form, the CDR3 reads TGTGCCATCAGCCGAGAGGAGGGCACCTCCTACGAGCAGTACTTC. This gives the protein CAISREEGTSYEQYF. The rearrangement uses TRBV10-3 and TRBJ2-7; weak D call: TRBD2 (6 bases). Trimming stripped 6 bases from V and 0 bases from J, with 15 bases between. The CDR3 runs 15 residues. In germline, CDR1 is ENHRY, CDR2 SYGVKD.

The rearrangement uses TRBV5-1 and TRBJ2-5; TRBD2 aligns across 9 bases. CDR3 length: 16 residues. With V trimmed by 0 bases and J by 5 bases, 8 bases remained unmatched. The germline V gene has CDR1 SGHRS and CDR2 YFSETQ. CDR3 loop: CASSLAQRGAVETQYF. The CDR3 region has the DNA TGCGCCAGCAGCTTGGCCCAGCGGGGGGCCGTGGAGACCCAGTACTTC.

J is TRBJ2-7 and V is TRBV28, with TRBD2 matching 8 bases. The CDR3 runs 15 residues. Germline values: CDR1 MDHEN, CDR2 SYDVKM. V lost 4 bases and J lost 5; bases outside the gene matches: 10. The CDR3 DNA follows: TGTGCCAGCAGTTCTACCGGGACTAGGGGCCACGAGCAGTACTTC. This translates into CASSSTGTRGHEQYF.

The V and J genes are TRBV5-4 and TRBJ2-5; the D is unclear. The germline CDR1 and CDR2 sequences are SGHNT and YYREEE (reference sequence). The CDR3 runs to 12 residues. Trimming stripped 4 bases from V and 3 bases from J, with 7 bases between. The CDR3 sequence: CASSPSKETQYF. CDR3 bases: TGTGCCAGCAGCCCTAGTAAAGAGACCCAGTACTTC.

The chain uses TRBV5-1 and TRBJ2-2; weak D call: TRBD2 (6 bases). The CDR3 is made up of 15 amino acids. With 0 bases removed from V and 1 base from J, the gap between germline ends came to 7 bases. Germline V gene lookup returns CDR1 SGHRS and CDR2 YFSETQ. CDR3 nucleotides: TGCGCCAGCAGCTTGGCCGGGGGGAACACCGGGGAGCTGTTTTTT. Protein: CASSLAGGNTGELFF. Filled out from reference TRBV5-1 and TRBJ2-2, the complete variable domain reads KAGVTQTPRYLIKTRGQQVTLSCSPISGHRSVSWYQQTPGQGLQFLFEYFSETQRNKGNFPGRFSGRQFSNSRSEMNVSTLELGDSALYLCASSLAGGNTGELFFGEGSRLTVL.

The gene calls are TRBV5-6 and TRBJ1-2; D might be TRBD1 (6 bases). The CDR3 loop spans 14 amino acids. V was cut by 3 bases and J by 3 bases, with 12 bases left in between. CDR1 and CDR2 (germline): SGHDT, YYEEEE. CDR3 region: CASSSLNRDYGYTF. CDR3 nucleotides: TGTGCCAGCAGCTCTCTTAACAGGGACTATGGCTACACCTTC.

This clone has a single count. An end of the junction differs from the germline gene, which may be a read error. Other nucleotide sequences from this sample produce the same CDR3. This sequence joins TRBV6-5 and TRBJ1-6; D uncertain. Germline-derived CDR1 and CDR2 are MNHEY and SVGAGI. The CDR3 contains 14 residues. The chain's CDR3 is CASSTGSYNSPLHF. The CDR3 DNA is TGTGCCAGCAGTACGGGGTCCTATAATTCCCCCCTCCACTTT.